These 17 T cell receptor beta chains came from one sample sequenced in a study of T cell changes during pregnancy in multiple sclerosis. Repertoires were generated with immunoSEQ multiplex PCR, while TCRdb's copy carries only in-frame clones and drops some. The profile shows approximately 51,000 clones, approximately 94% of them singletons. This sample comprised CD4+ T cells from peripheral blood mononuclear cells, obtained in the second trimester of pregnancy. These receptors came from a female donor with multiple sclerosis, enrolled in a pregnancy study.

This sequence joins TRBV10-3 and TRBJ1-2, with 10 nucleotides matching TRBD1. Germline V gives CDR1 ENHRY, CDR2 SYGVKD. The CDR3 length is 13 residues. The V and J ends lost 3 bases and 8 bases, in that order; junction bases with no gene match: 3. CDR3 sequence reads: CAISEGQGEGYTF. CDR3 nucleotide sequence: TGTGCCATCAGTGAAGGACAGGGGGAAGGCTACACCTTC.

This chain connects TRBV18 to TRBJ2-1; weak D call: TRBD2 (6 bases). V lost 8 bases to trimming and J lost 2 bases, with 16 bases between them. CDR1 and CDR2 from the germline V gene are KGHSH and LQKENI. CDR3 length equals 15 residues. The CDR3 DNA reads TGTGCCAGCGCCTTCAGCGGGCCGGCCTACAATGAGCAGTTCTTC. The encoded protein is CASAFSGPAYNEQFF.

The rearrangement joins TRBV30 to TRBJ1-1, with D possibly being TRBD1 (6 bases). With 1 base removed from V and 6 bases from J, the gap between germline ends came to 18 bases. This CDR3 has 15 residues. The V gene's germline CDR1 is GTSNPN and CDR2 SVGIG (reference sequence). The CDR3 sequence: CAWSAAVGGAPEAFF. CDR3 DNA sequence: TGTGCCTGGAGTGCCGCCGTTGGGGGGGCTCCTGAAGCTTTCTTT.

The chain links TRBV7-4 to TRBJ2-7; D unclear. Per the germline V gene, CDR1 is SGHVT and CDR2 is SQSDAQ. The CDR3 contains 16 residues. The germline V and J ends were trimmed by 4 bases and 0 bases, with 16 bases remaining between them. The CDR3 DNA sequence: TGTGCCAGCAGCTCAATCCCCAGTGGTTACTCCTACGAGCAGTACTTC. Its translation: CASSSIPSGYSYEQYF.

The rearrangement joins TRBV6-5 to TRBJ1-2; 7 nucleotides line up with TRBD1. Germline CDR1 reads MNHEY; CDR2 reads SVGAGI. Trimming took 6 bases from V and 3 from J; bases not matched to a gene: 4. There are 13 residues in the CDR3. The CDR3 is CASREGADYGYTF. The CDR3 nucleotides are TGTGCCAGCAGAGAGGGGGCCGACTATGGCTACACCTTC.

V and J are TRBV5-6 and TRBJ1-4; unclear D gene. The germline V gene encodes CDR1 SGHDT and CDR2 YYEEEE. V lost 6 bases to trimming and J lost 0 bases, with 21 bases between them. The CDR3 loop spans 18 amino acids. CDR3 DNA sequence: TGTGCCAGCAACCTCTGGGGTGGACTTCTTGCAACTAATGAAAAACTGTTTTTT. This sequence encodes CASNLWGGLLATNEKLFF.

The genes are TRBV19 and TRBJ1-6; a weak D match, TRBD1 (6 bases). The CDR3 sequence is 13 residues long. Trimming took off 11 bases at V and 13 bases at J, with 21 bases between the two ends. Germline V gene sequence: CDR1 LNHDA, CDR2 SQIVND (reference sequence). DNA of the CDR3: TGTGCCGGAAGTACTGACAGGTCCTCGCCCCTCCACTTT. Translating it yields CAGSTDRSSPLHF.

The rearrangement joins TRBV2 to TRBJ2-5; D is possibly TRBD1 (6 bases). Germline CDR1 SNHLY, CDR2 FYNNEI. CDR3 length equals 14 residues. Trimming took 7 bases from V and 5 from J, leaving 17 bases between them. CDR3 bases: TGTGCCAGCAACGTCAGGGGATTTGAGGAGACCCAGTACTTC. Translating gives CASNVRGFEETQYF.

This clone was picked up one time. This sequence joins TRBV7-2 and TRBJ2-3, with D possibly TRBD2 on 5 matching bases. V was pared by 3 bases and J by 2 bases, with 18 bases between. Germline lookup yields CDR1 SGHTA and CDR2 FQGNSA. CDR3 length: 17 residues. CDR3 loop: CASSFLLASANTDTQYF. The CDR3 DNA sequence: TGTGCCAGCAGCTTCCTATTAGCGTCGGCCAACACAGATACGCAGTATTTT.

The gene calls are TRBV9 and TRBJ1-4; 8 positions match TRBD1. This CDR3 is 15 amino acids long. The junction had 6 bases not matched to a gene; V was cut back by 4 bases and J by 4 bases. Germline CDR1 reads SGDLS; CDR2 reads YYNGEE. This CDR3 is CASSFGTGDNEKLFF. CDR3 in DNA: TGTGCCAGCAGCTTCGGGACAGGAGATAATGAAAAACTGTTTTTT. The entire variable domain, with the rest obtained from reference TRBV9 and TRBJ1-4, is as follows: DSGVTQTPKHLITATGQRVTLRCSPRSGDLSVYWYQQSLDQGLQFLIQYYNGEERAKGNILERFSAQQFPDLHSELNLSSLELGDSALYFCASSFGTGDNEKLFFGSGTQLSVL.

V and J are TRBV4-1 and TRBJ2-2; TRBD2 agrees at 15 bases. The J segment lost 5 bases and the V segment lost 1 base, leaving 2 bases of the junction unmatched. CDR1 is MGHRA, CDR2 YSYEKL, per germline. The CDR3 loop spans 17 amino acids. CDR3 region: CASSQAGLAGGTGELFF. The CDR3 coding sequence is TGCGCCAGCAGCCAAGCCGGACTAGCGGGGGGGACCGGGGAGCTGTTTTTT.

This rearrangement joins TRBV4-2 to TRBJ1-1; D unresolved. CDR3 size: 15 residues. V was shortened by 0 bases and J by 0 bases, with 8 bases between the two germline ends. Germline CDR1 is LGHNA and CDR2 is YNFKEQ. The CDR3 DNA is TGTGCCAGCAGCCAAGATTCGGGGTTGAACACTGAAGCTTTCTTT. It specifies CASSQDSGLNTEAFF.

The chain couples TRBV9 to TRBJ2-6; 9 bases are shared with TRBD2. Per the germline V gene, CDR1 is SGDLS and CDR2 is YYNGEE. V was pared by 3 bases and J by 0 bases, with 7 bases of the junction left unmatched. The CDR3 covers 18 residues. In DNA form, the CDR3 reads TGTGCCAGCAGCGGGTTAGCGGGGGCCAACTCTGGGGCCAACGTCCTGACTTTC. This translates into CASSGLAGANSGANVLTF.

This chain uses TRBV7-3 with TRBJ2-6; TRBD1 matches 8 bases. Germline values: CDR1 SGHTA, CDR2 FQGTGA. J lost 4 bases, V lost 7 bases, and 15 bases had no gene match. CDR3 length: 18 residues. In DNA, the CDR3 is TGTGCCAGCACCCAGGGGGCCCTGGCCGGGGCGGGGGCCAACGTCCTGACTTTC. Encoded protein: CASTQGALAGAGANVLTF.

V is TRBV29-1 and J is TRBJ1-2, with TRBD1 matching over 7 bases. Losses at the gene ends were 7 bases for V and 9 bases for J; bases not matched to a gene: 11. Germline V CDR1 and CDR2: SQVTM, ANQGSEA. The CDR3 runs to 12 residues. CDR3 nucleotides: TGCAGCGGTGGGGACAGCTCTATGAGCTACACCTTC. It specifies CSGGDSSMSYTF.

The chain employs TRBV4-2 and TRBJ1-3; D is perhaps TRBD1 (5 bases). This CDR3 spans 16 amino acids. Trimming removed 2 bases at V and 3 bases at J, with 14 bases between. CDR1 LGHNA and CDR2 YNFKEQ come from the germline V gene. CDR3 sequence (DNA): TGTGCCAGCAGCCAACCTCCTGGGGGGGGTGGAAACACCATATATTTT. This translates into CASSQPPGGGGNTIYF.

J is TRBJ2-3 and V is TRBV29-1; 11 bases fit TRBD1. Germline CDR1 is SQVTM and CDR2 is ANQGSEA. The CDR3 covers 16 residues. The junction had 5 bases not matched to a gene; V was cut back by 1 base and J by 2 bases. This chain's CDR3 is CSVEGVGQGATDTQYF. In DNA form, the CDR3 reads TGCAGCGTTGAAGGCGTCGGACAGGGGGCCACAGATACGCAGTATTTT.